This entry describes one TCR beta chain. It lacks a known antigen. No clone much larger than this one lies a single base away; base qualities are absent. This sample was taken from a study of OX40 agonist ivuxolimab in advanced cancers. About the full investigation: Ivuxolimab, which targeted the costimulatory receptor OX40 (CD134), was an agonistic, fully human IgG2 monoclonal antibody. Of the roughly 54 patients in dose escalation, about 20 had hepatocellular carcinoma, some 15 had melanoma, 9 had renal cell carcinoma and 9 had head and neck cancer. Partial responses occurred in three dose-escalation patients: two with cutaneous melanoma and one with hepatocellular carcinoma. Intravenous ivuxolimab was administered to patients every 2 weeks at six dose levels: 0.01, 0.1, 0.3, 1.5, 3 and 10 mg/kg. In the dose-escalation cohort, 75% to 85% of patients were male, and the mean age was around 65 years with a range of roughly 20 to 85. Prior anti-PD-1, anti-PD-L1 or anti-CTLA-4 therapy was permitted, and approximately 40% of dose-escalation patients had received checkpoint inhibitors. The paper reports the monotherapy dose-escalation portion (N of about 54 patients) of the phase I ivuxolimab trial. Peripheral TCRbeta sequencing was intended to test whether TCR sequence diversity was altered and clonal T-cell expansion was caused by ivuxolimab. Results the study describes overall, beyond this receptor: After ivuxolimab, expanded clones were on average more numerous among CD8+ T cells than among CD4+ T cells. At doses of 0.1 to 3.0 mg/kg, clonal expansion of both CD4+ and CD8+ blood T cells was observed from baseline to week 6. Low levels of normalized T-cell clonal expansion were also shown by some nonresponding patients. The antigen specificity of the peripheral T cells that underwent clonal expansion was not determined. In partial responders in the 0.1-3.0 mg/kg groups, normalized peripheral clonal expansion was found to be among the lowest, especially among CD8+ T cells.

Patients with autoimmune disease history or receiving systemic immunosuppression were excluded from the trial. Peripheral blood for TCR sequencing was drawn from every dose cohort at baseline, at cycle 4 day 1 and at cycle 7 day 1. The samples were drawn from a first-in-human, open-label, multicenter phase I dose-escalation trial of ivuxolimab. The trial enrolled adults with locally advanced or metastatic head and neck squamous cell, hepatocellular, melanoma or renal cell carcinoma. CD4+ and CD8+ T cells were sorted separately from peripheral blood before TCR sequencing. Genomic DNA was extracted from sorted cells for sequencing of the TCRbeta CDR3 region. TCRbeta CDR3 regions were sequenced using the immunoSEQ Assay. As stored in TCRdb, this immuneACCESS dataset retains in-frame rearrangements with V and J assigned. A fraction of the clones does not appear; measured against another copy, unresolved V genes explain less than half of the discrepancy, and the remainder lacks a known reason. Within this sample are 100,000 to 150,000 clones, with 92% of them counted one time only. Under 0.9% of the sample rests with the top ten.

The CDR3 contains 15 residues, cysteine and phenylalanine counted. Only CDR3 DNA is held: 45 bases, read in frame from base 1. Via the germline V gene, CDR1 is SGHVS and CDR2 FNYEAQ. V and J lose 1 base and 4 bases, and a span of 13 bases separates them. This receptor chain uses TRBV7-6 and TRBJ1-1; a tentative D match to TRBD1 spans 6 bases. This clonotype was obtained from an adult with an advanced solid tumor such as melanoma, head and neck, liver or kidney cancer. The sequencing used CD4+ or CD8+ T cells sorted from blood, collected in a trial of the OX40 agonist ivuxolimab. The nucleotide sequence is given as TGTGCCAGCAGCTTAGGGCCAGGGGCGGGCACTGAAGCTTTCTTT. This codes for CASSLGPGAGTEAFF.